Listed below are T cell receptor beta chains from one sample, sequenced in a study of blood T cell repertoires in COVID-19. Sequenced by immunoSEQ multiplex PCR; TCRdb stores in-frame clones only, minus some. Of hundreds of thousands of clones in the sample, almost 85% were seen once. The sequencing input was peripheral blood. Receptors were obtained from a man between 50 and 59 years old with COVID-19, enrolled during active disease. Each CDR3 is given with its conserved first and last residue. D genes are given only for firm matches. For some rows the clone size is stated as once, few or many, or as a class when expanded; others skip it.

TGTGCCAGTAGTCCTGACAGGGTCTGGAATCAGCCCCAGCATTTT,CASSPDRVWNQPQHF,TRBV19,TRBJ1-5,NA,TRBD1
TGTGCCAGCAGCCAAGACCGATGGCGGGATGGCTACACCTTC,CASSQDRWRDGYTF,TRBV4-2,TRBJ1-2,few,NA
TGTGCCTGGAGTCCCCGCTACAGGGGGCTCCACGAGCAGTACTTC,CAWSPRYRGLHEQYF,TRBV30,TRBJ2-7,NA,TRBD1
TGCGCCAGCAGCTTGAGTGGGACAGGTGGCGAAAAACTGTTTTTT,CASSLSGTGGEKLFF,TRBV5-1,TRBJ1-4,NA,TRBD1
TGTGCCAGCAGCCAAGAGCAGGGATATAACACCGGGGAGCTGTTTTTT,CASSQEQGYNTGELFF,TRBV14,TRBJ2-2,few,NA
TGCGCCAGCAGTCGAGTCAGGGTAGGGCCTGAGACCCAGTACTTC,CASSRVRVGPETQYF,TRBV5-1,TRBJ2-5,NA,NA
TGTGCCACCCGTAGGACAGGGGTTAATGAAAAACTGTTTTTT,CATRRTGVNEKLFF,TRBV6-4,TRBJ1-4,NA,TRBD1
TGTGCCAGCAGCAGCGGGACATTCTACGAGCAGTACTTC,CASSSGTFYEQYF,TRBV7-9,TRBJ2-7,NA,NA
TGCGCCAGCAGCTTGGCAGGACAGCACACTGAAGCTTTCTTT,CASSLAGQHTEAFF,TRBV5-1,TRBJ1-1,NA,NA
TGTGCCAGCAGCCCCGGGACAGACTACGAGCAGTACTTC,CASSPGTDYEQYF,TRBV6-2/TRBV6-3,TRBJ2-7,once,TRBD1
TGCGCCAGCAGCCAATATTTTAGCGGGGGGGGCCAAGAGACCCAGTACTTC,CASSQYFSGGGQETQYF,TRBV4-1,TRBJ2-5,NA,TRBD2
TGTGCCAGCAGGCCACTCCGACTAGCCTACGAGCAGTACTTC,CASRPLRLAYEQYF,TRBV2,TRBJ2-7,NA,NA
TGCGCCAGCAGCTTGGGTCCTTATGGCTACACCTTC,CASSLGPYGYTF,TRBV5-1,TRBJ1-2,few,NA
TGTGCCTGGACTGCTCGAGGGGGAGCTTCACCCCTCCACTTT,CAWTARGGASPLHF,TRBV30,TRBJ1-6,NA,NA
TGTGCCAGCAGGAGGACTCCTGCTGTTAATGAGCAGTTCTTC,CASRRTPAVNEQFF,TRBV2,TRBJ2-1,NA,NA
TGTGCCTGGAGTGCCGGGACAGGGAGGGGCACAGATACGCAGTATTTT,CAWSAGTGRGTDTQYF,TRBV30,TRBJ2-3,NA,TRBD1
TGTGCCAGCAGCTTAGTGGGCGGGGTCATCGCAGATACGCAGTATTTT,CASSLVGGVIADTQYF,TRBV7-8,TRBJ2-3,NA,NA
TGTGCCAGCAGCTTGTCAGGAAATGGCTACACCTTC,CASSLSGNGYTF,TRBV5-4,TRBJ1-2,NA,NA
TGTGCCAGCAGCAGAACTAGCGGGGGGCGCACCGGGGAGCTGTTTTTT,CASSRTSGGRTGELFF,TRBV5-6,TRBJ2-2,NA,TRBD2
TGTGCCAGCAGCCTAGTAGCGTACACAGATACGCAGTATTTT,CASSLVAYTDTQYF,TRBV2,TRBJ2-3,NA,NA
TGTGCCAGCAGCGTGAGCGTCACAGGGGGCGGTTCACCTGAAGCTTTCTTT,CASSVSVTGGGSPEAFF,TRBV9,TRBJ1-1,NA,TRBD1
TGCAGCGTTTTGACTAGCGGGACGATGCCCTACAATGAGCAGTTCTTC,CSVLTSGTMPYNEQFF,TRBV29-1,TRBJ2-1,NA,TRBD2
TGTGCCAGCAGCTTAGTCTCTATGCTTCAGGGGGGAGGCTACACCTTC,CASSLVSMLQGGGYTF,TRBV7-9,TRBJ1-2,NA,TRBD1
TGTGCCAGCAGCTTAGAGTGGAGGAGTTCCTACGAGCAGTACTTC,CASSLEWRSSYEQYF,TRBV7-2,TRBJ2-7,NA,NA
TGTGCCAGCAGCTATTTAGCGGGGGGGCGGGAGACCCAGTACTTC,CASSYLAGGRETQYF,TRBV7-2,TRBJ2-5,NA,TRBD2
TGTGCCAGCAGCTTAGGTTCGGGGGACTATGCCACCTACGAGCAGTACTTC,CASSLGSGDYATYEQYF,TRBV7-6,TRBJ2-7,NA,TRBD2
TGTGCCAGCAGCTCAATGGGCGGGGGGGTCACAGATACGCAGTATTTT,CASSSMGGGVTDTQYF,TRBV7-2,TRBJ2-3,NA,TRBD2
TGTGCCAGCAGCTCGGGAGGGGGGAGCTCCTACGAGCAGTACTTC,CASSSGGGSSYEQYF,TRBV5-4,TRBJ2-7,NA,TRBD2
TGTGCCAGCAGTGAACACGGACAGGGGGCTGGGGAGACCCAGTACTTC,CASSEHGQGAGETQYF,TRBV25-1,TRBJ2-5,NA,TRBD1
TGCGCCAGCAGTGGGCCCTACAATCAGCCCCAGCATTTT,CASSGPYNQPQHF,TRBV5-1,TRBJ1-5,NA,NA
TGTGCCAGTAGTGGGAGCGGGGGGTACCTCTACGAGCAGTACTTC,CASSGSGGYLYEQYF,TRBV19,TRBJ2-7,NA,TRBD2
TGTGCCAGTATGATCGGGGAGACCCAGTACTTC,CASMIGETQYF,TRBV19,TRBJ2-5,NA,NA
TGTGCCAGCAGCTCCCCGCGGAGGGATGAGCAGTTCTTC,CASSSPRRDEQFF,TRBV5-4,TRBJ2-1,NA,NA
TGTGCCAGCAGCTCTAGACAGGCCGGACGGAACACCATATATTTT,CASSSRQAGRNTIYF,TRBV7-2,TRBJ1-3,NA,NA
TGTGCCAGCAGTTACTCGGCGGGGTCTGGAAACACCATATATTTT,CASSYSAGSGNTIYF,TRBV6-5,TRBJ1-3,NA,NA
TGCGCCAGCAGCCCCGGAATCGGGACTTTCTTT,CASSPGIGTFF,TRBV5-1,TRBJ1-1,NA,NA
TGTGCCAGCAGCAAAGTCGGGAGGGGGCCTTCCTACGAGCAGTACTTC,CASSKVGRGPSYEQYF,TRBV21-1,TRBJ2-7,NA,NA
TGTGCCAGCAGTGAAACAAAAGACAGGGGAGGTGGCTACACCTTC,CASSETKDRGGGYTF,TRBV2,TRBJ1-2,NA,TRBD1
TGTGCCAGCACCTTACAACTAGGGACCGGGGAGCTGTTTTTT,CASTLQLGTGELFF,TRBV7-2,TRBJ2-2,NA,NA
TGTGCCAGCAGCCCCTTAGCGGGGGGAAACACAGATACGCAGTATTTT,CASSPLAGGNTDTQYF,TRBV7-9,TRBJ2-3,NA,TRBD2
TGTGCCAGTAGTATTGGGACAGGTCCCTACCCTGGGGCCAACGTCCTGACTTTC,CASSIGTGPYPGANVLTF,TRBV19,TRBJ2-6,NA,TRBD1
TGTGCCAGCAGCCCGGCAGGGAGCACAGATACGCAGTATTTT,CASSPAGSTDTQYF,TRBV7-2,TRBJ2-3,NA,NA
TGTGCCAGCAGCCCCTCAGGCTCCTATAATTCACCCCTCCACTTT,CASSPSGSYNSPLHF,TRBV5-5,TRBJ1-6,NA,NA
TGTGCCAGCAGCGTAGCGTTGGGGCAGGGGGGTAATGAAAAACTGTTTTTT,CASSVALGQGGNEKLFF,TRBV9,TRBJ1-4,NA,TRBD1
TGTGCCAGCAGTTTGGGGTCAGGGGGCTTCATGCGGGAGCAGTACTTC,CASSLGSGGFMREQYF,TRBV28,TRBJ2-7,NA,TRBD1
TGTGCCATCAGTGAGGCAGGGGTTGAAAAACTGTTTTTT,CAISEAGVEKLFF,TRBV10-3,TRBJ1-4,NA,NA
TGCGCCAGCAGCTTGGTAGCGTCATCATCCTACAATGAGCAGTTCTTC,CASSLVASSSYNEQFF,TRBV5-1,TRBJ2-1,NA,NA
TGTGCCAGCAGCAGAGACAACTATCAGCCCCAGCATTTT,CASSRDNYQPQHF,TRBV11-2,TRBJ1-5,once,NA
TGCGCCAGCAGCGCAGCAGGGTGGGACACTGAAGCTTTCTTT,CASSAAGWDTEAFF,TRBV5-1,TRBJ1-1,NA,NA
TGCGCCAGCAGCTTGGACGGCGGGGGCTTTTGGGATGAGCAGTTCTTC,CASSLDGGGFWDEQFF,TRBV5-1,TRBJ2-1,NA,NA
TGTGCCAGCAGCACAGGGGGGAGGCACACCGGGGAGCTGTTTTTT,CASSTGGRHTGELFF,TRBV9,TRBJ2-2,NA,TRBD1
TGTGCCAGCAATCTAAACCGGGACAGGGGGTACGAGCAGTACTTC,CASNLNRDRGYEQYF,TRBV6-6,TRBJ2-7,NA,TRBD1
TGTGCCAGCAGCGTCGGGAGCTCCTATAATTCACCCCTCCACTTT,CASSVGSSYNSPLHF,TRBV6-5,TRBJ1-6,NA,NA
TGCGCCAGCAGCTCCGGGACAGGGCTAAATTCACCCCTCCACTTT,CASSSGTGLNSPLHF,TRBV5-1,TRBJ1-6,NA,TRBD1
TGTGCCAGCAGCTCTCCGGGACAGGGCCATCAGCCCCAGCATTTT,CASSSPGQGHQPQHF,TRBV7-9,TRBJ1-5,few,TRBD1
TGCAGCGTCCGACCTTGGCAGGGGGACGAGCAGTACTTC,CSVRPWQGDEQYF,TRBV29-1,TRBJ2-7,NA,TRBD1
TGTGCCAGCAGTAGGTGGGGGGGTAGCGACAATGAGCAGTTCTTC,CASSRWGGSDNEQFF,TRBV28,TRBJ2-1,NA,TRBD2
TGTGCCATCAGTGAACTAGCGGGGGGGTTCTACAATGAGCAGTTCTTC,CAISELAGGFYNEQFF,TRBV10-3,TRBJ2-1,NA,TRBD2
TGTGCCAGCCGAACAGGGATCAACTATGGCTACACCTTC,CASRTGINYGYTF,TRBV28,TRBJ1-2,NA,NA